This TCR beta chain is drawn from a study of cytomegalovirus exposure and HLA in healthy donors (dated by TCRdb to 2015 to 2018). Study-level background: According to an earlier analysis of a few hundred of the donors, some 180 million T cells yielded 117 million unique TCR beta sequences and roughly 280 Gb of sequence data. Roughly 310 gigabases of sequencing data and roughly 90 million unique TCR sequences were included in an early release covering around 650 HLA-typed donors. Of the 300 to 450 genotyped donors, roughly 80% fell in the genetic ancestry cluster associated with self-reported Caucasian donors. The study aimed to test whether cataloging public T cell receptors could reveal signatures of past pathogen exposure. Using immunosequencing, the study profiled T cell repertoires from about 650 subjects and related those repertoires to cytomegalovirus serostatus. In addition to the first cohort of 666 subjects, a separate validation cohort of under 150 different subjects was used. To predict cytomegalovirus infection status, the study brought together high-throughput TCR immunosequencing, statistical association of individual TCRs with disease status, and machine learning. In a later analysis, previously published TCR beta repertoires from fewer than 750 donors were re-analyzed and high-resolution HLA genotyping was added so that TCR occurrence patterns could be studied. Rather than drawing on any new phenotypic data, the later analysis identified candidate immune exposures from TCR beta sequences and the way those sequences occurred across donors. An earlier analysis of several hundred of the donors applied high-throughput TCR beta sequencing to assess whether each TCR beta V gene segment acted as functional or pseudogenic. Donor age, sex, ethnicity and CMV serostatus were compiled alongside the repertoire data. In a later genetic analysis, genome-wide SNP genotypes for 398 of the 666 donors were used, and that subset was treated as a discovery cohort. All discovery cohort repertoires had been generated using a single sequencing platform. HLA typing included class I and class II loci at four-digit resolution. The number of donors typed differed by locus, with 629-630 for A, B, C, DRB1 and DQB1, roughly 520 for DQA1, about 610 for DPA1, and about 450 for DPB1. Four or five DR-DQ haplotypes were handled as single units for association and clustering because linkage in the cohort was strong. Across about 370 genotyped donors of the cohort, an average of roughly 250,000 unique TCR beta nucleotide sequences per donor were sequenced, and about a sixth of those sequences were non-productive. Study-wide findings and limitations: While some public TCRs were present in many individuals, most TCR sequences turned up only very rarely across donors. Because counts were too low, more than 15 rarely observed V segments, including chromosome 9 orphons, were left out of the earlier analysis of 500 to 750 of the donors. A cluster of highly shared sequence variants was judged likely to be a technical artifact of the sequencing pipeline. For the cohort, immune exposure information was limited to CMV serostatus. In a later analysis, most CMV-associated TCR beta chains were found to appear HLA-restricted, with HLA associations seemingly driven largely by CMV exposure. HLA typing was unavailable for some donors at each locus, so association tests used only the typed subset. A later analysis reported that several top co-occurrence clusters appeared linked to parvovirus B19, influenza, CMV and Epstein-Barr virus. At a false discovery rate of 0.05, a later analysis linked roughly 17,000 TCR beta sequences to specific HLA alleles. Three of the identified cytomegalovirus-associated TCR beta chains were confirmed in vitro to be specific for cytomegalovirus antigens. The authors suggested that the approach could potentially be generalized to other disease states and immunological phenotypes. The study listed 150 to 200 TCR beta chains as associated with cytomegalovirus. Cytomegalovirus status was reported to be diagnosed by the classifier with high specificity and sensitivity in both the original and validation cohorts. Assigning TCR associations to individual alleles was difficult when HLA alleles, especially DR and DQ, strongly co-occurred. This cohort had only TCR beta chains sequenced, and the lack of alpha or paired-chain data limited which features could be detected. Presence/absence analyses assumed roughly uniform sequencing depth across donors, an assumption that may not hold. Compared with equally common non-associated chains, HLA-associated TCR beta chains in a later analysis were more clonally expanded and had lower generation probabilities. A further reported finding was that TCR beta sequences accurately predicted the HLA-A and HLA-B alleles for most subjects in the first cohort. A later analysis found that TCR association rates varied across HLA loci, with DRB1 alleles showing the most associated TCRs and HLA-C alleles the fewest. An earlier analysis of around 540 of the donors showed that most TCR beta V segments appeared in productive rearrangements either about 87% or about 30% of the time, which broadly matched IMGT annotations. According to a later genetic analysis, donors in an Asian-associated ancestry cluster had fewer N-insertions in productive TCRs than the approximately 610-donor mean. Some IMGT-functional V segments, including TRBV6-2 and TRBV6-3, could not be distinguished by the 87-base-pair reads and were therefore excluded. Linkage disequilibrium might explain the correlated functional status among segregating V segments, but an unknown experimental factor could not be ruled out. V-gene and J-gene trimming of TCR beta chains was associated with a missense DCLRE1C variant in a later genetic analysis, and the association was replicated in an independent cohort.

A remark on this clone: Its antigen is currently not known. One base away there is no much larger clone; base qualities are not given.

The CDR3 numbers 11 residues from cysteine through phenylalanine. The retained sequence is limited to the CDR3, 33 bases, with the frame set at the first base. Reading the germline V gene (reference sequence) gives CDR1 GTSNPN and CDR2 SVGIG. V loses 0 bases, J loses 11 bases, and the germline ends lie 10 bases apart. The cohort comprised around 700 healthy bone marrow donors. At the time of sampling, all cohort members were nominally healthy, though unrecorded immune exposures were likely present. The donor tested CMV seropositive, placing the donor among the roughly 300 seropositive members of the cohort. A peripheral blood sample was provided by each donor, and peripheral blood mononuclear cells were used for TCR beta sequencing. The Qiagen DNeasy Blood Extraction Kit was used to extract genomic DNA from the blood cell samples. Libraries were prepared through the immunoSEQ multiplex PCR assay. For the multiplex PCR, a mixture combining 60 forward primers for TCR Vbeta segments and 13 reverse primers for TCR Jbeta segments was used. The CDR3 region of rearranged TCR beta genes was amplified from genomic DNA by a multiplex PCR assay. The Illumina HiSeq System was used to sequence the amplified TCR beta libraries as 87-base-pair reads. On the study's bioinformatics: In a later analysis, some 80 million unique TCR beta chains were counted across the 500 to 700 repertoires, and some 10 million of these chains were shared by at least two donors. A nearest-neighbor algorithm error-corrected the raw reads and collapsed the reads into unique sequences, merging closely related sequences to remove PCR and sequencing errors. V, D and J gene segments were assigned by aligning CDR3 sequences to IMGT reference sequences. For a sequence to be retained, a match of at least six nucleotides to both a V gene segment and a J gene segment was required. Rearrangements were called productive when the CDR3 lacked stop codons and stayed in frame with V and J; all others were non-productive. CDR3 was defined according to IMGT convention as the region running from the second conserved V-encoded cysteine to the conserved J-encoded phenylalanine. The earlier analysis of around 640 of the donors excluded sequences that lacked an unambiguous match to a single V gene segment. In an earlier analysis of about 590 of the donors, a V segment was called functional when productive rearrangements were above 56.7%, and segregating when the standard deviation between donors exceeded 5%. A statistical classification framework was developed to diagnose cytomegalovirus status using the catalog of TCR beta chain sequences. A later analysis assigned V and J genes by comparing TCR nucleotide sequences with IMGT/GENE-DB human TR gene sequences. The TCRdist pipeline was used in a later analysis to assign CDR3 sequences and most-parsimonious VDJ recombination scenarios. A later analysis defined each TCR beta chain by its CDR3 amino acid sequence plus V-gene family, and excluded reads lacking a unique V-gene family. As a way to deal with suspected cross-contamination and a sequencing artifact, a later analysis dropped over 550 nucleotide sequences that were highly shared and had low generation probability. For each public chain, a later analysis derived a clonal expansion index from normalized ranks of inferred template counts within each repertoire. A later analysis computed generation probabilities with a VDJ recombination model fitted to out-of-frame rearrangements, and checked the results against IGoR. In a later analysis, hypergeometric tests were used to score TCR-TCR, TCR-HLA and TCR-CMV co-occurrence, with a repertoire-size bias correction applied to TCR pairs. A later analysis estimated false discovery rates by permuting HLA or CMV assignments 20 times. In a later analysis, co-occurring TCRs were grouped using DBSCAN, with TCRdist sequence similarity added in when clustering inside HLA-allele-positive subsets. Co-occurrence clustering excluded repertoires with fewer than 30,000 or more than 120,000 public chains, plus five with anomalous nucleotide sharing. The immuneACCESS repertoire file appears here via TCRdb, limited to in-frame rearrangements. These files lack a portion of the clones; in checked studies, under half of the deficit traces to unresolved V genes, and the cause of the others is not known. V and J calls and clone size are copied from that table; D and trimming were computed from the DNA. A total of approximately 150,000 clones appear in this sample, approximately 71% of them only once. The biggest ten clones account for around 4.3% of the sample.

The sequence was collected from a woman aged 18-29 years in good health and CMV-seropositive. The chain uses TRBV30 and TRBJ2-5; TRBD2 is a weak D gene call, 5 bases matching. Sequences were obtained from PBMCs. The sequenced DNA is TGTGCCTGGAGTGTGGAAGGGAGACAGTACTTC. Translated, this is CAWSVEGRQYF.